This T cell receptor beta chain originates from a study of shared clonotypes between healthy human individuals. When replicate PCRs were run on sorted subsets, they used approximately 210 ng DNA, some 29,000 T cell genomes. Using immunoSEQ multiplex PCR, the repertoire was profiled, and TCRdb retains in-frame clones only, with some absent. This sample has about a million clones, with roughly 77% found just once. Per germline, CDR1 MRHNA and CDR2 SNTAGT. Trimming shortened V by 6 bases and J by 1 base, and 9 bases separated the two germline ends. CDR3 length equals 13 residues. The rearrangement uses TRBV6-4 and TRBJ1-1; D uncertain. The TCR sequence derives from a man aged 18 to 30 in good health. Some clones in this sample may be carry-over from other donors' samples. Sequencing was done on a sample of memory CD4+ T cells from PBMCs. Subset in this sample: CD45RA-negative fraction. The CDR3: CASSAQENTEAFF. CDR3 DNA sequence: TGTGCCAGCAGCGCCCAGGAGAACACTGAAGCTTTCTTT.